Listed here is a single TCR beta chain. The data are from a study of human T cells and chemical hapten exposure. In the source study's methods: With a range of about 23,224 to 700,000, the median per sample was around 96,000 TCRs. TCRdb reprocessed the RACE reads via MiXCR and lists one record per CDR3 protein. Clone size and V and J calls follow TCRdb, not the original study. The sample comprises tens of thousands of distinct CDR3 sequences, almost 4.5% of which are singletons, and roughly 6% rests with the top ten. CDR3 length: 15 residues. Trimming cost V 6 bases and J 2 bases, with 14 bases left between them. Per germline, CDR1 MNHEY and CDR2 SVGAGI. The time point denotes: healthy volunteer bleed at 2 weeks. The starting material, unfractionated whole blood, was used for total RNA extraction.

The genes are TRBV6-5 and TRBJ1-5; D remains unclear. The clonotype originates from a human donor in good health. Some clones in this sample may be carry-over from other donors' samples. Sequencing used whole blood. The CDR3 here is CASSGLGGGNQPQHF. Written as DNA, the CDR3 is TGTGCCAGCAGCGGGCTGGGTGGAGGCAATCAGCCCCAGCATTTT.